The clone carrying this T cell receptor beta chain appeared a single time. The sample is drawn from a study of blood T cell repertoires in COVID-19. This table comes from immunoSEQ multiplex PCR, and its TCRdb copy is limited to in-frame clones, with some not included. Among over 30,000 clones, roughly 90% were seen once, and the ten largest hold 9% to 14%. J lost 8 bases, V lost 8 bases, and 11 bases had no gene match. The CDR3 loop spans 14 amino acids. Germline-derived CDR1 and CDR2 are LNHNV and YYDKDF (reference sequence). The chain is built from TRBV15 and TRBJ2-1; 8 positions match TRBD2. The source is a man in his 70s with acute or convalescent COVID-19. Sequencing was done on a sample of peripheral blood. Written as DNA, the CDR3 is TGTGCCACCCGCCCGGAGGCGGGGGGCGATGAGCAGTTCTTC. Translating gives CATRPEAGGDEQFF.